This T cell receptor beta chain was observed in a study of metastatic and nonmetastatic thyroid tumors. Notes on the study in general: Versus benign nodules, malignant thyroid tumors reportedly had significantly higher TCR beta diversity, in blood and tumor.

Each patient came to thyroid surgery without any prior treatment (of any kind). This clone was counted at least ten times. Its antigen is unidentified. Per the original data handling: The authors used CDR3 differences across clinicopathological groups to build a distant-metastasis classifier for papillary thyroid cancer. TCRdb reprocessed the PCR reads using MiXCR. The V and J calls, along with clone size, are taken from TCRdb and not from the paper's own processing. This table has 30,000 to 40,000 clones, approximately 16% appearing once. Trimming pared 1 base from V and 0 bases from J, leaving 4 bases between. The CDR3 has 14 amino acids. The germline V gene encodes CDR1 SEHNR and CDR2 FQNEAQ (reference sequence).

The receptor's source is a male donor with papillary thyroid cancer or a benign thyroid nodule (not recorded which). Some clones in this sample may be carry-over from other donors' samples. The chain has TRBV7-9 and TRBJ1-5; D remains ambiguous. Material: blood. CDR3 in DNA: TGTGCCAGCAGCTTAGGGAATAGCAATCAGCCCCAGCATTTT. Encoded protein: CASSLGNSNQPQHF.